The TCR beta chain under discussion was sequenced for a study of shared clonotypes between healthy human individuals. Study-wide findings and caveats: Sampling covered nothing but blood. Tissue TCR repertoires likely differ from those found in blood.

Ten or more counts support this clone. Antigen: not known. Original methodology: Filtering was not the same, since immunoSEQ gave junction-only sequences without quality scores. The assay was immunoSEQ multiplex PCR, and TCRdb's table has in-frame clones only and misses some. That table furnishes V, J and clone size, whereas the DNA furnished D and trimming. The sample lists around 700,000 clones; around 72% were seen once. J was trimmed by 9 bases and V by 2 bases; bases with no gene match: 13. Germline CDR1 and CDR2: LNHNV and YYDKDF (reference sequence). CDR3 length equals 16 residues. Sequenced input: memory CD4+ T cells sorted from blood. Subset specified: CD45RA-negative fraction. The chain employs TRBV15 and TRBJ2-1; 7 bases are a match to TRBD2. The clonotype originates from a woman in her twenties or thirties in good health. CDR3 coding DNA: TGTGCCACCAGCAGAAGTACTAGCGCCCCCGAAGGTGAGCAGTTCTTC. This translates into CATSRSTSAPEGEQFF. Combining the CDR3 with reference TRBV15 and TRBJ2-1 gives the whole variable domain DAMVIQNPRYQVTQFGKPVTLSCSQTLNHNVMYWYQQKSSQAPKLLFHYYDKDFNNEADTPDNFQSRRPNTSFCFLDIRSPGLGDTAMYLCATSRSTSAPEGEQFFGPGTRLTVL.